One and the same sample provided the 3 T cell receptor beta chains below, sequenced in a study of beta chain features in type 1 diabetes. Sequencing targeted expressed TCRB transcripts, as all isolated RNA had been reverse transcribed. Only in-frame clones appear in the TCRdb table, and some are missing; sequencing was by immunoSEQ multiplex PCR. The sample holds about 350,000 clones, less than 20% seen once. Sequenced material: naive CD4+ T cells from blood. These receptors all stem from a woman younger than 35 in good health.

The genes are TRBV7-9 and TRBJ2-1; 8 bases match TRBD2. The CDR3 covers 16 residues. V was clipped by 2 bases and J by 7 bases; unmatched bases: 10. CDR1 is SEHNR, CDR2 FQNEAQ, per germline (reference sequence). The CDR3 DNA reads TGTGCCAGCAGCTTATTGGGCGGGGGGTTCCGTAATGAGCAGTTCTTC. The encoded protein is CASSLLGGGFRNEQFF.

The rearrangement links TRBV6-1 to TRBJ1-1; D gene uncertain. Per the germline V gene, CDR1 is MNHNS and CDR2 is SASEGT. The CDR3 length is 12 residues. Trimming removed 6 bases at V and 0 bases at J, with 5 bases between. CDR3 residues: CASRFMNTEAFF. CDR3 nucleotide sequence: TGTGCCAGCAGATTCATGAACACTGAAGCTTTCTTT.

The chain uses TRBV7-2 and TRBJ1-1; 9 nucleotides line up with TRBD1. Germline assignment: CDR1 SGHTA and CDR2 FQGNSA. The V segment lost 5 bases and the J segment 3 bases; nucleotides outside the gene matches: 4. This CDR3 region has 14 residues. CDR3 amino acids: CASSIQGAYTEAFF. The CDR3 bases are TGTGCCAGCAGCATACAGGGGGCATACACTGAAGCTTTCTTT.